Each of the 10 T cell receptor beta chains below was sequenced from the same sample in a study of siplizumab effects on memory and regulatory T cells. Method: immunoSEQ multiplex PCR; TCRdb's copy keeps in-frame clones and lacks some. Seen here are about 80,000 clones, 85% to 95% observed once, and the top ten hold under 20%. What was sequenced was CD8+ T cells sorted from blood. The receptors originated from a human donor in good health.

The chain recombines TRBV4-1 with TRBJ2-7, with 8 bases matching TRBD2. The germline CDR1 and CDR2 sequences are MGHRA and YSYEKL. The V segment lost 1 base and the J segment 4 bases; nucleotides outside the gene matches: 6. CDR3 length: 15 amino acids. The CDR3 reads CASSQAKAGGYEQYF. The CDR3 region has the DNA TGCGCCAGCAGCCAAGCGAAGGCGGGAGGATACGAGCAGTACTTC.

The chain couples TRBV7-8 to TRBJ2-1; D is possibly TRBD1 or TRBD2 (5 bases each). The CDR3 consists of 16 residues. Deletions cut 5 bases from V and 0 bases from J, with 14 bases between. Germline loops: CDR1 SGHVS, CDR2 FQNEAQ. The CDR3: CASSLGVAHSYNEQFF. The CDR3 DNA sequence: TGTGCCAGCAGCCTAGGGGTAGCGCACTCCTACAATGAGCAGTTCTTC. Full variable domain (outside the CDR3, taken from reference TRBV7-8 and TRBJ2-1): GAGVSQSPRYKVAKRGQDVALRCDPISGHVSLFWYQQALGQGPEFLTYFQNEAQLDKSGLPSDRFFAERPEGSVSTLKIQRTQQEDSAVYLCASSLGVAHSYNEQFFGPGTRLTVL.

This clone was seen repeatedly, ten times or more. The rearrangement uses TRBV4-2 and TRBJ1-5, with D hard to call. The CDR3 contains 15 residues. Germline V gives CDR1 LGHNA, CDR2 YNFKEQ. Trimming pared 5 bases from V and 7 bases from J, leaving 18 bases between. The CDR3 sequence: CASSLTTASYQPQHF. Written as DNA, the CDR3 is TGTGCCAGCAGCTTGACTACAGCGAGTTACCAGCCCCAGCATTTT.

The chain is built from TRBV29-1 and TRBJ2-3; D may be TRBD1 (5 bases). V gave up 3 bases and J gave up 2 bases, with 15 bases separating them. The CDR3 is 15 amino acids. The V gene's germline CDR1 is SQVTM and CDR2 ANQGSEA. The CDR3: CSVDLTGFVTDTQYF. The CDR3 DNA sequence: TGCAGCGTTGACCTAACAGGTTTTGTCACAGATACGCAGTATTTT.

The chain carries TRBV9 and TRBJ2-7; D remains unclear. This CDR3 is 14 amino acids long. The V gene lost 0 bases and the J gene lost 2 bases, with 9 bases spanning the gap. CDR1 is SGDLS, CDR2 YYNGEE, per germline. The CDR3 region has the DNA TGTGCCAGCAGCGTAGAGGGCAGTACCTACGAGCAGTACTTC. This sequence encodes CASSVEGSTYEQYF.

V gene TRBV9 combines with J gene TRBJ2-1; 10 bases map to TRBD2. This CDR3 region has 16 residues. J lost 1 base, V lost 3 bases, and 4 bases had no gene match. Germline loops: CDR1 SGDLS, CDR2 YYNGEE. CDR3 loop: CASSGLAGVSYNEQFF. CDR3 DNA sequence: TGTGCCAGCAGCGGGCTAGCGGGAGTGTCCTACAATGAGCAGTTCTTC.

CDR3 bases: TGTGCCAGCAGCTTACGTAGCGGAGGCTCCTACAATGAGCAGTTCTTC. It specifies CASSLRSGGSYNEQFF. The chain employs TRBV7-2 and TRBJ2-1, with D tentatively TRBD2 (6 bases). The V gene lost 2 bases and the J gene lost 0 bases, with 11 bases spanning the gap. CDR3 length: 16 amino acids. Germline V gives CDR1 SGHTA, CDR2 FQGNSA.

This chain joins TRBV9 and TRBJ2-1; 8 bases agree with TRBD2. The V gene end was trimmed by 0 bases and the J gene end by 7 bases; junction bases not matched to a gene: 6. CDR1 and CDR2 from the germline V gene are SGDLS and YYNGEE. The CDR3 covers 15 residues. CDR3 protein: CASSVVGAGGNEQFF. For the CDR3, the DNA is TGTGCCAGCAGCGTAGTAGGGGCGGGGGGAAATGAGCAGTTCTTC.

CDR3 DNA sequence: TGTGCCAGCGTAGTTCCGGGACTAGCGGGAGGGCCGTACGAGCAGTACTTC. Translating it yields CASVVPGLAGGPYEQYF. The chain couples TRBV2 to TRBJ2-7; 16 bases agree with TRBD2. Trimming removed 8 bases from V and 4 bases from J; junction bases left unmatched: 11. Per germline, CDR1 SNHLY and CDR2 FYNNEI. The CDR3 runs 17 residues.

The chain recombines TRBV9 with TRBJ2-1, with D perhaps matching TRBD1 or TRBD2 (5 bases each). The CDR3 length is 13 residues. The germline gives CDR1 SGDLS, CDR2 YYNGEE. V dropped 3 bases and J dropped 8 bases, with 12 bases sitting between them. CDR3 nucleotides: TGTGCCAGCAGCGGGGGGACCACCCATGAGCAGTTCTTC. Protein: CASSGGTTHEQFF.